Presented here are 2 T cell receptor beta chains from one specimen sequenced in a study of T cells in Graves' hyperthyroidism and ophthalmopathy. Using RNA transcripts as the source, TCR beta CDR3 regions were amplified. HTBI primers were used for first-round RT-PCR of the TCR CDR3. Each CDR3 protein gets one entry after TCRdb re-called the multiplex PCR reads with MiXCR. The repertoire holds some 360,000 distinct CDR3 sequences, over 15% seen once, with 15% to 18% in the top ten. Sequenced input: blood. The receptor source for this set is a woman in her thirties or forties with Graves' ophthalmopathy.

This clonotype was recorded at least ten times. The chain uses TRBV30 and TRBJ1-1, with D tentatively TRBD1 (6 bases). The CDR3 consists of 16 residues. V lost 0 bases to trimming and J lost 1 base, with 15 bases between them. Germline CDR1 and CDR2: GTSNPN and SVGIG (reference sequence). In DNA, the CDR3 is TGTGCCTGGAGTGTTCCTACGGGGGCCCCGAACACTGAAGCTTTCTTT. This translates into CAWSVPTGAPNTEAFF.

This clonotype was counted a few times. The V call is TRBV30, the J call TRBJ2-6; 8 bases are a match to TRBD2. J was trimmed by 0 bases and V by 0 bases; bases with no gene match: 7. Germline CDR1 and CDR2: GTSNPN and SVGIG (reference sequence). The CDR3 consists of 18 residues. The CDR3, as DNA: TGTGCCTGGAGTGTAAACGCGGGGGGCTTCTCTGGGGCCAACGTCCTGACTTTC. It yields the protein CAWSVNAGGFSGANVLTF.